These 12 T cell receptor beta chains were sequenced from one sample in a study of cytomegalovirus exposure and HLA in healthy donors. This PCR relied on a set of 60 Vbeta primers and 13 Jbeta primers. TCRdb's copy holds only in-frame clones and misses some; the assay was immunoSEQ multiplex PCR. The table lists about 190,000 clones, nearly 80% of them singletons. The sequenced sample consisted of PBMCs. These TCRs come from a woman between 25 and 40 years old in good health and CMV-seropositive.

The CDR3 coding sequence is TGCGCCAGCAGAGTAGGGGGGGATCAGCCCCAGCATTTT. Translated: CASRVGGDQPQHF. The V and J genes are TRBV5-1 and TRBJ1-5, with D perhaps matching TRBD1 (6 bases). Trimming took 5 bases from V and 5 from J, leaving 11 bases between them. This CDR3 region has 13 residues. Germline CDR1 reads SGHRS; CDR2 reads YFSETQ.

The chain carries TRBV5-1 and TRBJ1-2; 8 bases map to TRBD1. The J segment lost 0 bases and the V segment lost 2 bases, leaving 9 bases of the junction unmatched. This CDR3 has 17 residues. Germline CDR1 SGHRS, CDR2 YFSETQ. CDR3 DNA: TGCGCCAGCAGCTTCCGACAGGGGTATAGAGCTAACTATGGCTACACCTTC. Translated: CASSFRQGYRANYGYTF.

This clone was seen once. This chain connects TRBV2 to TRBJ2-3; D perhaps matches TRBD1 (5 bases). Between the trimmed V and J ends, which lost 8 bases and 2 bases, there was a span of 20 bases. The CDR3 extends over 16 amino acids. Germline CDR1 SNHLY, CDR2 FYNNEI. The CDR3 is CASSRQGSSPTDTQYF. DNA of the CDR3: TGTGCCAGCTCCCGCCAGGGTTCCTCGCCCACAGATACGCAGTATTTT.

The chain recombines TRBV28 with TRBJ2-1, with D possibly TRBD2 on 6 matching bases. V was clipped by 5 bases and J by 4 bases, with 18 bases between them. This CDR3 region has 16 residues. The germline gives CDR1 MDHEN, CDR2 SYDVKM. Here the CDR3 DNA reads TGTGCCAGCAGTCCCCTCTGGGGGGTGGGTTACAATGAGCAGTTCTTC. Its translation: CASSPLWGVGYNEQFF.

This chain links TRBV5-1 with TRBJ1-4; 9 bases line up with TRBD1. The ends lost 0 bases at V and 7 bases at J; junction bases unmatched: 10. Germline V gene sequence: CDR1 SGHRS, CDR2 YFSETQ. The CDR3 is made up of 17 amino acids. In DNA, the CDR3 is TGCGCCAGCAGCTTGGCCCGGATGACAGGGGGATTTGAAAAACTGTTTTTT. Its protein product is CASSLARMTGGFEKLFF.

This chain connects TRBV9 to TRBJ2-5, with 7 bases lining up with TRBD1. The CDR3 loop spans 18 amino acids. CDR1 and CDR2 (germline): SGDLS, YYNGEE. Trimming at V came to 0 bases and at J to 5 bases, leaving 16 bases not matched to a gene. The CDR3 region has the DNA TGTGCCAGCAGCGTAGGGGGGTTCATTCCCGACAGGGACGAGACCCAGTACTTC. This encodes CASSVGGFIPDRDETQYF.

This clone was detected only a few times. This chain connects TRBV25-1 to TRBJ1-1, with D possibly matching TRBD1 (6 bases). Trimming took off 4 bases at V and 1 base at J, with 13 bases between the two ends. In germline, CDR1 is MGHDK, CDR2 SYGVNS. This CDR3 comprises 15 residues. The CDR3 sequence is CASSARLDRNTEAFF. In DNA form, the CDR3 reads TGTGCCAGCAGTGCGAGATTGGACAGGAACACTGAAGCTTTCTTT.

This clone was seen more than once but under ten times. This chain joins TRBV7-2 and TRBJ1-2, with 7 bases identical to TRBD1. The CDR3 sequence is 18 residues long. Germline lookup yields CDR1 SGHTA and CDR2 FQGNSA. The trim removed 1 base at V and 7 bases at J, leaving 18 bases unmatched. For the CDR3, the DNA is TGTGCCAGCAGCTTAGTTTCCGGGACAGTCCTAGATCCACGTGGCTACACCTTC. It is translated as CASSLVSGTVLDPRGYTF.

This chain joins TRBV28 and TRBJ2-1, with 14 nucleotides matching TRBD2. Germline CDR1 reads MDHEN; CDR2 reads SYDVKM. V lost 6 bases to trimming and J lost 15 bases; unmatched junction nucleotides: 13. The CDR3 length is 15 residues. CDR3 DNA: TGTGCCAGCAGCCAGACTAGCGGGAGGGCCCGGAGTTGGTTCTTC. Translating gives CASSQTSGRARSWFF.

This clone has only a few counts. This chain connects TRBV19 to TRBJ2-7, with TRBD1 identical over 8 bases. The CDR3 length is 11 residues. Germline CDR1 LNHDA, CDR2 SQIVND (reference sequence). V shed 6 bases and J 6 bases; nucleotides not matched to a gene: 1. The CDR3 DNA follows: TGTGCCAGTAGGACAGGGGTCGAGCAGTACTTC. The encoded protein is CASRTGVEQYF.

This chain joins TRBV7-2 and TRBJ2-5; TRBD2 matches at 8 bases. The germline gives CDR1 SGHTA, CDR2 FQGNSA. J gave up 2 bases and V 7 bases, and 15 bases lay outside the gene matches. The CDR3 runs to 17 residues. CDR3 region: CASNELGGTRFQETQYF. The CDR3 nucleotides are TGTGCCAGCAACGAACTAGGGGGGACTAGGTTTCAAGAGACCCAGTACTTC.

The chain is built from TRBV12-5 and TRBJ1-1; D perhaps matches TRBD1 (5 bases). Trimming stripped 6 bases from V and 3 bases from J, with 8 bases between. This CDR3 contains 12 residues. CDR1 and CDR2 (germline): LGHNT, FRNRAP. This CDR3 reads CASGQGDTEAFF. CDR3 bases: TGTGCTAGTGGGCAGGGTGACACTGAAGCTTTCTTT.